This T cell receptor (beta chain) was recovered during a study of blood T cells in healthy people across ages (dated by TCRdb to about 2015). With respect to the entire study: In model experiments, roughly one uniquely barcoded TCR beta cDNA molecule per two T cells was captured by template switching. The study analyzed two additional independent replicas of 1 million unique cDNA reads from the same blood draw for two donors, one aged 18 to 30 and one aged 80 or older. To avoid experimental bias, donors of different ages were distributed randomly across sequencing lanes. Age-related changes in TCR beta repertoire diversity were measured in the study by deep sequencing normalized with unique cDNA molecular identifiers. The donors were split into four age groups: young (average 16 years), middle-aged (roughly 40), aged (roughly 68) and long-lived (roughly 88).

The roughly 38 donors, aged about 6 to 95 years, were systemically healthy Caucasian individuals from Russia. Each donor gave 8 to 10 milliliters of peripheral blood, collected into EDTA-treated Vacutainer tubes. Ficoll-Paque density-gradient centrifugation was used to isolate PBMCs, with at least 6.5 million per sample. Trizol reagent was used to extract total RNA from PBMCs, with at least 5.5 micrograms per sample. The percentages of naive CD45RAhigh/CD27high T cells were determined by flow cytometry on a PBMC aliquot from every donor. Here is what the overall study found, with its caveats: Compared with the aged group, the long-lived group had more naive CD4+ T cells, fewer expanded clones and increased TCR diversity, suggesting age selection. Estimates of total diversity based on one million sequenced T cells were regarded as lower bounds and as underestimates. There was a strong correlation between observed TCR beta diversity and the percentage of naive T cells measured by flow cytometry. As age increased, observed TCR beta diversity per million T cells dropped in a roughly linear way, and a significant reduction was already evident by age roughly 36. Because profiling used bulk unsorted PBMCs, naive and antigen-experienced compartments could not be compared conclusively. The CMV infection status of donors was not known, potentially confounding age-related changes in expanded clonotypes.

This clonotype was detected only a few times. The target of this receptor is not known. No base-level quality is on record; no much larger clone is a single base apart. Receptor libraries were prepared by 5' RACE. TCRdb names Illumina HiSeq 2500 as the instrument used. A second PCR of 7 to 11 cycles was performed with a sample-barcoded 5' primer and a J-beta primer mix. A template-switch 5' adaptor carrying 12 random nucleotides introduced a unique molecular identifier onto each TCR beta cDNA molecule. Each sample yielded at least 3 million CDR3-containing paired-end reads. First-strand cDNA synthesis was performed from all RNA using the Mint cDNA synthesis kit, with priming by a TRBC-specific oligonucleotide. After uracil-DNA glycosylase treatment, a first 18-cycle PCR used universal primers M1SS and BC2_uni_R on all cDNA. The published analysis was carried out like this. Each sample was normalized by randomly selecting 1 million high-quality reads, each carrying a distinct molecular identifier. Reads sharing molecular identifiers were discarded rather than binned into consensus sequences. MiTCR, with a Q25 quality threshold and the strictest error-elimination algorithm, was used for CDR3 identification, clonotype clustering and error correction. A nonparametric unseen species model using Euler transformation provided a lower-bound estimate of total TCR beta diversity. TCRdb reprocessed the public reads (quality trimming at Q25 with fastp, clone calling with MiXCR) and kept in-frame beta chains. Entries that share a CDR3 protein sequence are merged under the most common genes and DNA. For this entry, the V and J calls and clone size follow TCRdb and not the study's own pipeline. This sample holds some 710,000 distinct CDR3 sequences; about a fifth were observed only once. The ten biggest clones cover around 21% of the sample.

CDR3 length: 16 amino acids, cysteine to phenylalanine. Of the read, only the CDR3 DNA is kept; its 48 bases are in frame from base 1. A distance of 24 bases separates the germline ends of V and J, which lose 6 bases and 4 bases respectively. From a lookup of the germline V gene, CDR1 and CDR2 are SQVTM and ANQGSEA. The sequence was collected from a man in his 70s in good health. Material for sequencing was blood. Recombination connected TRBV29-1 to TRBJ1-1, with the D gene not clear enough to name. Here is the DNA: TGCAGCGTCAAAGGACCGCGAACCACTCCGAGCACTGAAGCTTTCTTT. This is translated as CSVKGPRTTPSTEAFF.